The TCR beta chain described here comes from a study of T cell repertoires in ileal Crohn's disease. Study at large: Operated complications were stricturing disease (roughly 61%) and penetrating disease (approximately 39%). Study-level points and caveats: High-frequency clones were more common in sorted CD8 than CD4 cells. Active smokers at surgery had more clonal expansions than non-smokers.

The repertoire was sequenced with immunoSEQ multiplex PCR; TCRdb's copy has only in-frame clones and lacks some. The data hold 6,000 to 7,500 clones, with roughly four fifths observed a single time. Trimming took 4 bases from V and 1 from J; bases not matched to a gene: 8. CDR3 length equals 15 residues. Germline CDR1 SQVTM, CDR2 ANQGSEA. About this clone: Antigen specificity is unknown.

The sequenced sample was ileal tissue. The TCR originated in an adult with Crohn's disease. The V and J genes are TRBV29-1 and TRBJ2-5, with TRBD1 matching 8 bases. Written as DNA, the CDR3 is TGCAGCGTTGGATTGACAGGGGAGTTCCAAGAGACCCAGTACTTC. Protein product: CSVGLTGEFQETQYF.